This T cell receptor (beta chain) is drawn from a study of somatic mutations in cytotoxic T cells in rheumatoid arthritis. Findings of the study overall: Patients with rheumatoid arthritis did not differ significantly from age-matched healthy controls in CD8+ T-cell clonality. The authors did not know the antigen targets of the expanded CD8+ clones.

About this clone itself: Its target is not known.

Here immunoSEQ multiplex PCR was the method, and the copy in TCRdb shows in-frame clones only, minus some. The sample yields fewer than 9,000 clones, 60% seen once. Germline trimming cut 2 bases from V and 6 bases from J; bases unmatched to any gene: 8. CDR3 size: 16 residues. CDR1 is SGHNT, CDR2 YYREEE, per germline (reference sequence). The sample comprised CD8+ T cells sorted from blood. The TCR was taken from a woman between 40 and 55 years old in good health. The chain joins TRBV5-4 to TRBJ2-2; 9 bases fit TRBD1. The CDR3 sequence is CASSLSGTGLSGELFF. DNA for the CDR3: TGTGCCAGCAGCTTATCCGGGACAGGGCTTTCCGGGGAGCTGTTTTTT.